Listed below are T cell receptor beta chains from one sample, sequenced in a study of blood T cell repertoires in COVID-19. TCRdb's table, derived via immunoSEQ multiplex PCR, lists solely in-frame clones and lacks some. The table has 15,000 to 20,000 clones, just under 90% seen once; the top ten hold 5.2%. Material for sequencing was peripheral blood. These receptor sequences come from a human donor in a cohort sampled during active COVID-19. The CDR3 runs from the conserved cysteine through the conserved F or W. D genes are given only for firm matches. Size is omitted from some rows. Given values are once, few, many or a class for expanded clones.

J gene | clone size | D gene | V gene | CDR3 protein
TRBJ1-1 | - | - | TRBV19 | CASSTREGLNTEAFF
TRBJ2-7 | - | TRBD2 | TRBV11-2 | CASSTGTSTLYEQYF
TRBJ2-7 | - | TRBD1 | TRBV30 | CAWIIPGQGHEQYF
TRBJ2-1 | - | - | TRBV18 | CASSPGQGSYNEQFF
TRBJ2-1 | once | TRBD2 | TRBV27 | CASSMGLAGIYNEQFF
TRBJ1-3 | - | TRBD1 | TRBV6-1 | CASSEAGQGAGNTIYF
TRBJ1-1 | once | - | TRBV10-2 | CASSETGVAEAFF
TRBJ2-7 | - | TRBD2 | TRBV7-3 | CASSISGGSSYEQYF
TRBJ2-2 | - | - | TRBV6-2/TRBV6-3 | CASSYRLGGAGELFF
TRBJ1-4 | - | - | TRBV2 | CASSEGRANEKLFF
TRBJ2-7 | - | TRBD1 | TRBV10-3 | CATGQGARNEQYF
TRBJ1-2 | once | - | TRBV28 | CASSLSSGVSGGYTF
TRBJ2-1 | - | TRBD1 | TRBV7-3 | CASSLYGTGGFQEQFF
TRBJ1-1 | once | TRBD1 | TRBV3-1/TRBV3-2 | CASDRPGQVAFF
TRBJ2-3 | - | - | TRBV30 | CAWSSVTDTQYF
TRBJ1-1 | - | - | TRBV5-1 | CASSPTVEAFF
TRBJ2-7 | - | - | TRBV29-1 | CSVGWGGDEQYF
TRBJ2-1 | - | TRBD1 | TRBV19 | CASSPRDSSYNEQFF
TRBJ2-7 | - | TRBD2 | TRBV10-3 | CAISSGLAGGSYEQYF
TRBJ2-1 | few | TRBD2 | TRBV6-2/TRBV6-3 | CASSPSGGLYEQFF
TRBJ2-2 | - | - | TRBV7-9 | CARGDRSNTGELFF
TRBJ2-5 | - | - | TRBV6-2/TRBV6-3 | CASSLTRGETQYF
TRBJ2-2 | - | - | TRBV10-3 | CAIEGTTGELFF
TRBJ1-2 | - | - | TRBV10-3 | CATHPGSYGYTF
TRBJ1-6 | - | TRBD1 | TRBV5-1 | CASSLGTGGTYSPLHF
TRBJ1-5 | - | TRBD1 | TRBV5-1 | CASSFTGEDQPQHF
TRBJ2-7 | - | - | TRBV10-3 | CAISDSSSYEQYF
TRBJ2-7 | once | - | TRBV14 | CASSQQGSYEQYF
TRBJ1-1 | - | - | TRBV7-3 | CASSLGGVNTEAFF
TRBJ2-7 | - | - | TRBV7-9 | CASSKHVNLASDEQYF
TRBJ2-7 | - | - | TRBV19 | CASSIDRRSYEQYF
TRBJ1-1 | - | - | TRBV30 | CAWSVGTIAFF
TRBJ2-1 | - | TRBD2 | TRBV30 | CAWGLAGGPYNEQFF
TRBJ1-6 | - | - | TRBV5-1 | CASSWGTRSPLHF
TRBJ1-2 | - | - | TRBV28 | CASRSGGTRGWGYTF
TRBJ1-2 | - | TRBD1 | TRBV19 | CASSPPDRVAYGYTF
TRBJ2-7 | - | - | TRBV19 | CATATGFAEQYF
TRBJ2-4 | - | TRBD2 | TRBV11-3 | CASSLGGLAGKNIQYF
TRBJ1-1 | - | - | TRBV9 | CASSVNSNEAFF
TRBJ1-2 | - | - | TRBV5-1 | CASSSKAKTGISSYGYTF
TRBJ2-7 | - | TRBD2 | TRBV6-6 | CASSPRLAGYEQYF
TRBJ1-4 | - | TRBD1 | TRBV5-1 | CASSSGTEFEKLFF
TRBJ2-7 | - | TRBD2 | TRBV6-2/TRBV6-3 | CASSYSKWLAGVREQYF
TRBJ1-2 | once | TRBD1 | TRBV27 | CASSKGAGGYTF
TRBJ2-7 | - | - | TRBV27 | CASRWSGGVNYEQYF
TRBJ2-7 | - | TRBD1 | TRBV30 | CAWSVLGQGSYEQYF
TRBJ1-2 | - | - | TRBV19 | CASSISGTNGYTF
TRBJ2-7 | - | TRBD1 | TRBV18 | CASSPLQGSGNEQYF
TRBJ2-1 | - | TRBD2 | TRBV19 | CASSPAGWEHFF
TRBJ1-5 | - | - | TRBV9 | CASSVGPNQPQHF
TRBJ2-3 | - | - | TRBV14 | CASSQESRAGTQYF
TRBJ1-4 | - | - | TRBV25-1 | CASSEYRGSNEKLFF
TRBJ2-2 | - | - | TRBV5-1 | CASSLGSGVNTGELFF
TRBJ1-1 | - | - | TRBV28 | CASSLLQGVNTEAFF
TRBJ1-2 | - | - | TRBV3-1/TRBV3-2 | CASSQVQGYGYTF
TRBJ2-7 | - | TRBD2 | TRBV18 | CASSPGLAGNSYEQYF
TRBJ1-1 | - | TRBD1 | TRBV11-2 | CASSSDRGAEAFF
TRBJ2-3 | - | TRBD1 | TRBV11-2 | CASSLDLGTGYTQYF
TRBJ2-1 | - | - | TRBV5-1 | CASSSDGGEQFF